A single sample gave rise to the 10 T cell receptor beta chains below, sequenced in a study of PD-1 blockade in classical Hodgkin lymphoma. Sequencing was performed with immunoSEQ multiplex PCR; in TCRdb, only in-frame clones are kept and a portion is missing. The sample carries about 16,000 clones, 84% recorded once. Stated time point: newly diagnosed, previously untreated cHL patient sample. The sample was peripheral blood mononuclear cells (PBMCs). Every receptor here comes from a human donor with classical Hodgkin lymphoma.

The sample holds one count of this clone. V and J are TRBV7-2 and TRBJ1-1; a weak D match, TRBD1 (5 bases). The CDR3 consists of 15 residues. Trimming removed 1 base from V and 1 base from J, with 10 bases in between. From germline, CDR1 is SGHTA and CDR2 FQGNSA. CDR3 sequence reads: CASSLVGGGNTEAFF. CDR3 coding DNA: TGTGCCAGCAGCTTAGTTGGGGGTGGGAACACTGAAGCTTTCTTT.

V and J are TRBV5-1 and TRBJ2-7; the D gene is possibly TRBD2 (7 bases). Germline V CDR1 and CDR2: SGHRS, YFSETQ. The CDR3 consists of 14 residues. V lost 5 bases and J 3 bases, leaving 15 bases between the germline ends. The DNA of the CDR3 is TGCGCCAGCAGGGGAGGGGACACCTACTACGAGCAGTACTTC. Translation gives CASRGGDTYYEQYF.

Written as DNA, the CDR3 is TGTGCCAGCAGCGCCGGGACTAGCGGGAGAGCAGATACGCAGTATTTT. This gives the protein CASSAGTSGRADTQYF. The chain is built from TRBV9 and TRBJ2-3, with 14 positions matching TRBD2. The CDR3 covers 16 residues. J gave up 4 bases and V 3 bases, and 4 bases lay outside the gene matches. Germline lookup yields CDR1 SGDLS and CDR2 YYNGEE. Full variable domain (remainder filled in from reference TRBV9 and TRBJ2-3): DSGVTQTPKHLITATGQRVTLRCSPRSGDLSVYWYQQSLDQGLQFLIQYYNGEERAKGNILERFSAQQFPDLHSELNLSSLELGDSALYFCASSAGTSGRADTQYFGPGTRLTVL.

Remarks on this clone: At the DNA level, this CDR3 is encoded by other sequences in the same sample as well. This chain links TRBV2 with TRBJ2-5; D tentatively reads TRBD1 or TRBD2 (6 bases each). This CDR3 spans 14 amino acids. The V end was cut by 3 bases, the J end by 5 bases, with 13 bases between. The germline V gene has CDR1 SNHLY and CDR2 FYNNEI. This CDR3 reads CASSDGGRGETQYF. The CDR3 region has the DNA TGTGCCAGCAGTGATGGGGGGCGGGGCGAGACCCAGTACTTC. The whole variable domain, remainder taken from reference TRBV2 and TRBJ2-5, is EPEVTQTPSHQVTQMGQEVILRCVPISNHLYFYWYRQILGQKVEFLVSFYNNEISEKSEIFDDQFSVERPDGSNFTLKIRSTKLEDSAMYFCASSDGGRGETQYFGPGTRLLVL.

This rearrangement joins TRBV9 to TRBJ2-7, with TRBD1 as a possible D gene (6 bases). Per germline, CDR1 SGDLS and CDR2 YYNGEE. The CDR3 is 14 residues long. The V end was cut by 2 bases, the J end by 3 bases, with 12 bases between. CDR3 nucleotide sequence: TGTGCCAGCAGCGTGGAGCAGGGGAACTACGAGCAGTACTTC. This sequence encodes CASSVEQGNYEQYF.

This clone was detected once. The V and J genes are TRBV25-1 and TRBJ1-1; D might be TRBD1 (6 bases). Germline assignment: CDR1 MGHDK and CDR2 SYGVNS. This CDR3 is 18 amino acids long. V lost 4 bases, J lost 4 bases, and 25 bases lay in between. The CDR3 nucleotides are TGTGCCAGCAGTGGATCCCTCACCTCTACAGGGCGCAGCACTGAAGCTTTCTTT. Translation gives CASSGSLTSTGRSTEAFF.

Notes on this clone: Other DNA sequences from this sample encode an identical CDR3 as well. V and J are TRBV5-1 and TRBJ2-7; the D is unclear. The CDR3 length is 14 residues. V shed 0 bases and J shed 1 base, with 8 bases lying between them. Germline lookup yields CDR1 SGHRS and CDR2 YFSETQ. The CDR3 is CASSLEVSSYEQYF. CDR3 DNA sequence: TGCGCCAGCAGCTTGGAAGTCAGTTCCTACGAGCAGTACTTC.

The genes are TRBV6-1 and TRBJ2-2; 7 positions agree with TRBD2. From germline, CDR1 is MNHNS and CDR2 SASEGT. The CDR3 runs to 15 residues. Trimming took 10 bases from V and 0 from J; bases not matched to a gene: 8. This CDR3 reads CATLAVLANTGELFF. The CDR3, as DNA: TGTGCCACCCTAGCGGTACTCGCGAACACCGGGGAGCTGTTTTTT.

The chain is built from TRBV5-1 and TRBJ1-1, with D perhaps matching TRBD1 (6 bases). The CDR3 covers 16 residues. The V gene lost 0 bases and the J gene lost 2 bases, with 14 bases spanning the gap. CDR1 SGHRS and CDR2 YFSETQ come from the germline V gene. The CDR3: CASSLAGGSFNTEAFF. Written as DNA, the CDR3 is TGCGCCAGCAGCTTGGCCGGGGGCAGCTTTAACACTGAAGCTTTCTTT.

The chain combines TRBV5-5 with TRBJ2-1, with TRBD2 matching over 11 bases. Germline trimming cut 4 bases from V and 10 bases from J; bases unmatched to any gene: 16. Germline V gene lookup returns CDR1 SGHKS and CDR2 YYEKEE (reference sequence). The CDR3 has 17 residues. The CDR3 nucleotides read TGTGCCAGCAGCCGTTTTTTGACTAGCGGGATTGTCGGGGAGCAGTTCTTC. This codes for CASSRFLTSGIVGEQFF.